This TCR beta chain was documented in a study of T cell changes during pregnancy in multiple sclerosis. The method was immunoSEQ multiplex PCR; TCRdb's version includes in-frame clones alone and lacks a portion of them. The table has 75,000 to 95,000 clones, more than 85% seen once. V shed 4 bases and J 3 bases; nucleotides not matched to a gene: 8. Germline V lookup: CDR1 MDHEN, CDR2 SYDVKM. CDR3 size: 16 residues. This clonotype was obtained from a female donor with multiple sclerosis, enrolled in a pregnancy study. The source material was peripheral blood, sampled before pregnancy. This sequence joins TRBV28 and TRBJ2-1; 8 bases agree with TRBD2. The CDR3 nucleotides are TGTGCCAGCAGTTCTTCTGCGGGAGGCCTCTACAATGAGCAGTTCTTC. This translates into CASSSSAGGLYNEQFF.